The sequence of this T cell receptor (beta chain) was determined in a study of blood T cell repertoires in COVID-19. Across the whole study: PBMCs, B-cell-depleted T cells, or T cells were the source of the cDNA or gDNA that made up the material.

Germline values: CDR1 KGHSH, CDR2 LQKENI. Trimming removed 0 bases from V and 5 bases from J, with 12 bases in between. This CDR3 has 15 amino acids. TCRdb's copy holds only in-frame clones and misses some; the assay was immunoSEQ multiplex PCR. The sample lists about 190,000 clones, more than 85% occurring once. The chain links TRBV18 to TRBJ2-3, with a tentative D call TRBD1 (6 bases). The specimen was peripheral blood. The receptor comes from a man in his thirties or forties with acute or convalescent COVID-19. Here the CDR3 DNA reads TGTGCCAGCTCACCACCTCTAGGGGGTGGAGATACGCAGTATTTT. Translating it yields CASSPPLGGGDTQYF.